This T cell receptor beta chain was documented in a study of blood T cells in healthy people across ages. This CDR3 region has 15 residues. Germline CDR1 reads MGHRA; CDR2 reads YSYEKL. Trimming left V 3 bases short and J 8 bases short, with 19 bases between. Notes on this clonotype: Its antigen remains unknown.

Study-level points and caveats: Percentage of naive T cells showed a strong correlation with TCR beta diversity.

The authors ran a second PCR of roughly 7 to 11 cycles using a sample-barcoded 5' primer and a J-beta primer mix. Each cDNA molecule, via a template-switch adaptor with 12 random nucleotides, was tagged. Each CDR3 protein gets one entry after TCRdb re-called the 5' RACE reads with MiXCR. The sample shows 1.5 million to 2 million distinct CDR3 sequences, 30% to 35% of them seen only once. Sequencing input: blood. This TCR was recovered from a woman in her thirties in good health. This chain uses TRBV4-1 with TRBJ1-1; a possible D gene is TRBD1 (5 bases). For the CDR3, the DNA is TGCGCCAGCAGCCAGGGGGAGGCGGGGGATGAAGAAGCTTTCTTT. Its translation: CASSQGEAGDEEAFF.